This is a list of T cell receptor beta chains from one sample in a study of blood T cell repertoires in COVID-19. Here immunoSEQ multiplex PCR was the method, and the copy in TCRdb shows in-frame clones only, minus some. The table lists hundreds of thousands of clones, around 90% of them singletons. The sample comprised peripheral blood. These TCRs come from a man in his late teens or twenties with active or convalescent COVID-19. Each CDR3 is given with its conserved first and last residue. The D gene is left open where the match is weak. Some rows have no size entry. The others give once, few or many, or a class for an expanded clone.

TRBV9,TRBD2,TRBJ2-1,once,TGTGCCAGCAGCTCTAGCGGGGGGGCCTACAATGAGCAGTTCTTC,CASSSSGGAYNEQFF
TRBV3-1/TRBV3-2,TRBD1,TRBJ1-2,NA,TGTGCCAGCAGCCGAAATACCGGGACAGGGGTTGGGGGCTACACCTTC,CASSRNTGTGVGGYTF
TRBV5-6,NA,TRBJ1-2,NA,TGTGCCAGCAGCTCTGAGCCGACAGGAAGGTATGGCTACACCTTC,CASSSEPTGRYGYTF
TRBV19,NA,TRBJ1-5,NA,TGTGCCAGTAGTATAGATGGGGACTCAGGGACCCAGCATTTT,CASSIDGDSGTQHF
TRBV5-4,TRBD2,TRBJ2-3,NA,TGTGCCAGCAGGCCGGCCAGCGGGGGCCCTGATACGCAGTATTTT,CASRPASGGPDTQYF
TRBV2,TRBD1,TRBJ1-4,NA,TGTGCCAGCAGTGTGACAGGGGGTAATGAAAAACTGTTTTTT,CASSVTGGNEKLFF
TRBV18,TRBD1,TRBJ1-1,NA,TGTGCCAGCTCACAGCTATCGGGACAGACCAAGGGGAATGAAGCTTTCTTT,CASSQLSGQTKGNEAFF
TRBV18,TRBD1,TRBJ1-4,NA,TGTGCCAGCTCACCACCGTCAGGGGGCGGTGAAAAACTGTTTTTT,CASSPPSGGGEKLFF
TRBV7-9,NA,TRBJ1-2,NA,TGTGCCAGCAGCCGTAGCACCGACTATGGCTACACCTTC,CASSRSTDYGYTF
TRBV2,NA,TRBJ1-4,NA,TGTGCCAGCAGTGTTTTGCCAGAACCTAATGAAAAACTGTTTTTT,CASSVLPEPNEKLFF
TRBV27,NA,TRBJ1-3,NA,TGTGCCAGCAGTTTACGAGGATCTGGAAACACCATATATTTT,CASSLRGSGNTIYF
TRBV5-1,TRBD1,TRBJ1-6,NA,TGCGCCAGCAGCCCTACACAGGGGTACGATTCACCCCTCCACTTT,CASSPTQGYDSPLHF
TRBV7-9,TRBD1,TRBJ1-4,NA,TGTGCCAGCAGCCCAACAGGGGGCCCTCAGGAAAAACTGTTTTTT,CASSPTGGPQEKLFF
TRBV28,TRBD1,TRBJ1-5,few,TGTGCCAGCAAAGGGACAGGGGGCAATCAGCCCCAGCATTTT,CASKGTGGNQPQHF
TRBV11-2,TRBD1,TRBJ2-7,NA,TGTGCCAGCAGCTTAGAGCCGGGACAGGGCTACGAGCAGTACTTC,CASSLEPGQGYEQYF
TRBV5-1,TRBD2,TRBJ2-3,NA,TGCGCCAGCAGCCCCGCGGGGGGCACAGATACGCAGTATTTT,CASSPAGGTDTQYF
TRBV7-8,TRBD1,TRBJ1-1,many,TGTGCCAGCAGCTTATCTAGGACAGGGGATGGGACGAACACTGAAGCTTTCTTT,CASSLSRTGDGTNTEAFF
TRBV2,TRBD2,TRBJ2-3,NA,TGTGCCAGCATGAGGACTGGCGGCGGGGGGGCGCATACGCAGTATTTT,CASMRTGGGGAHTQYF
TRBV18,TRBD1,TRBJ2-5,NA,TGTGCCAGCTCACCCTACCGGGACAGGGTCGGAGAGACCCAGTACTTC,CASSPYRDRVGETQYF
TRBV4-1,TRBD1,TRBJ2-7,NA,TGCGCCAGCAGCCAACAAGGGGGCCCCAGCTCCTACGAGCAGTACTTC,CASSQQGGPSSYEQYF
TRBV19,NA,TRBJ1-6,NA,TGTGCCAGTAGTATCTATCTGTTGCAGGGGAGAGTGGAAAATTCACCCCTCCACTTT,CASSIYLLQGRVENSPLHF
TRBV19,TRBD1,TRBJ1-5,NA,TGTGCCAGTAGTATGCCGGGACAGGGAAATCAGCCCCAGCATTTT,CASSMPGQGNQPQHF
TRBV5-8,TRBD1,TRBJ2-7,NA,TGTGCCAGCAGCTCACTTACAGGGGGGCCACCCTACGAGCAGTACTTC,CASSSLTGGPPYEQYF
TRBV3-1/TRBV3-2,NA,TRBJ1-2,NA,TGTGCCAGCAGCCCCGGGGGGGGTGGTAACTATGGCTACACCTTC,CASSPGGGGNYGYTF
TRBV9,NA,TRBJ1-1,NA,TGTGCCAGCAGCGCCCAACAGGCGAACACTGAAGCTTTCTTT,CASSAQQANTEAFF
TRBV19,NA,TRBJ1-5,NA,TGTGCCAGTAAACTGGGGGGGCGTTATCAGCCCCAGCATTTT,CASKLGGRYQPQHF
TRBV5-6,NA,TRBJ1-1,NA,TGTGCCAGCAGCTACCCAACGGAGTTGGGCACTGAAGCTTTCTTT,CASSYPTELGTEAFF
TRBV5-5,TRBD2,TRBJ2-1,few,TGTGCCAGCAGCCCGTTAGCGGGGGGGGCCTACAATGAGCAGTTCTTC,CASSPLAGGAYNEQFF
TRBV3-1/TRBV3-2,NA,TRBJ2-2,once,TGTGCCAGCAGCCAAGAAGCTTACACCGGGGAGCTGTTTTTT,CASSQEAYTGELFF
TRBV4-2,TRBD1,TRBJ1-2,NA,TGTGCCAGCAGCCTTCCCGCCGAAGCAGGGGGAGGCTACACCTTC,CASSLPAEAGGGYTF
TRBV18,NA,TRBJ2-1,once,TGTGCCAGCTCACTTGACAGATCCTACAATGAGCAGTTCTTC,CASSLDRSYNEQFF
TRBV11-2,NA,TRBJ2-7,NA,TGTGCCAGCAGCTTAGGCCCGTATGACGGGGAGCAGTACTTC,CASSLGPYDGEQYF
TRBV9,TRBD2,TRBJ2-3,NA,TGTGCCAGCAGCACGCGGACTAGCGGGGGGGCCCCAGATACGCAGTATTTT,CASSTRTSGGAPDTQYF